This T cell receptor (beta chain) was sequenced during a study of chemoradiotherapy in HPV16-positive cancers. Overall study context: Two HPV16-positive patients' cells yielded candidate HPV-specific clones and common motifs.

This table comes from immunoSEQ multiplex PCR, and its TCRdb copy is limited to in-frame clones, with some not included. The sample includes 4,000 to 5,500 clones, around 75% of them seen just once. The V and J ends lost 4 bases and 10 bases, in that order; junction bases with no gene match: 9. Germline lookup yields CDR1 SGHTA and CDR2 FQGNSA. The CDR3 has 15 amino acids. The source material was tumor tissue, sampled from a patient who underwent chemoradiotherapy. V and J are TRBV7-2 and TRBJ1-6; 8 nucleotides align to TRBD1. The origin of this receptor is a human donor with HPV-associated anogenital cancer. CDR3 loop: CASSSIGTGSSPLHF. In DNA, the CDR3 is TGTGCCAGCAGCTCCATTGGGACAGGCTCCTCACCCCTCCACTTT.